This TCR beta chain was obtained from a study of CD8+ T cells in alopecia areata. Whole-study context: A 6-month off-drug phase came after tofacitinib, which had lasted 6 to 18 months.

RNA, once extracted, was reverse transcribed into cDNA for use as the sequencing template. Libraries were prepared by immunoSEQ multiplex PCR; TCRdb keeps only in-frame clonotypes and omits some of them. Seen here are about 160,000 clones, under 70% observed once, and the top ten hold 0.91%. CDR1 LNHNV and CDR2 YYDKDF come from the germline V gene (reference sequence). The junction had 4 bases not matched to a gene; V was cut back by 5 bases and J by 3 bases. This CDR3 has 14 residues. In its sample, this clone was seen once. Its matching antigen is unknown. Study findings and constraints: Treatment with tofacitinib significantly lowered scalp clonality and reduced expanded CD8+ clones among the top 100.

Treatment reported: oral pan-JAK inhibitor, 5-10 mg twice daily. Collected material from alopecia areata patients comprised lesional scalp punch biopsies and peripheral blood. T lymphocytes (CD4+ and CD8+) were sorted from PBMCs. Sequencing used CD4+ T cells sorted from blood, obtained at week 4, from a patient treated with tofacitinib. This TCR was sampled from a human donor with alopecia areata. The chain carries TRBV15 and TRBJ1-5, with 7 nucleotides matching TRBD1. The CDR3 protein is CATSRDSLNQPQHF. Here the CDR3 DNA reads TGTGCCACCAGCCGGGACAGCCTCAATCAGCCCCAGCATTTT.